Below, one T cell receptor beta chain is given with its context. These data come from a study of blood T cell repertoires in COVID-19. Study as a whole: Specimens from acute and convalescent COVID-19 originated in the United States, Italy and Spain. PBMCs, B-cell-depleted T cells, or T cells provided the cDNA or gDNA that made up the material.

Study processing details: Amplifying reference gene primers gave estimates of nucleated cell counts. The protocol was immunoSEQ multiplex PCR, while the TCRdb copy is restricted to in-frame clones and leaves out a portion. V and J calls and clone size are as listed in that table; D and trimming were resolved from the DNA. The table records over 250,000 clones, nearly 90% of them present only once. The V gene's germline CDR1 is SGHVS and CDR2 FNYEAQ. V shed 4 bases, J shed 7 bases, and the junction held 3 bases outside the gene matches. The CDR3 extends over 14 amino acids. Symptom resolution, clearance, or two negative PCRs marked the recovered donors of Cohort 3.

The sequencing sample was made of PBMCs or T cells enriched from blood (not recorded which). The chain is built from TRBV7-6 and TRBJ2-1, with TRBD1 matching 11 bases. The source is an older woman who had recovered from COVID-19. Here the CDR3 reads CASSSGTGGNEQFF. The CDR3 region has the DNA TGTGCCAGCAGCTCTGGGACAGGGGGGAATGAGCAGTTCTTC.